This is a list of T cell receptor beta chains from one sample in a study of quantifying T cell responses using KT2 cells. MiXCR, applied by TCRdb to the UMI-ligation and nested PCR reads, yields one record per CDR3 protein. The sample has 40,000 to 50,000 distinct CDR3 sequences; 15% to 20% are singletons. The sample comprised PBMCs spiked with cells of the T cell clone KT2. The receptors were gathered from a human donor. Both conserved end residues are part of each CDR3. D genes are given only for firm matches. Some rows mark clone size as missing; the rest say once, few, many or name a class of expanded clone.

v_gene	j_gene	d_gene	abundance	CDR3nt	CDR3aa
TRBV15	TRBJ1-5	TRBD1	few	TGTGCCACCAGCAAAAATCAGGGGGTAGTGAGCAATCAGCCCCAGCATTTT	CATSKNQGVVSNQPQHF
TRBV12-3/TRBV12-4	TRBJ2-1	.	.	TGTGCCAGCAGTCCTGACGAGGGGCAGTTCTTC	CASSPDEGQFF
TRBV4-3	TRBJ2-3	.	many	TGCGCCAGCAGTCCACATAACGGTTATAGCACAGATACGCAGTATTTT	CASSPHNGYSTDTQYF
TRBV6-5	TRBJ1-5	TRBD1	.	TGTGCCAGCAGCCCGGACAGGGGGGCCAATCAGCCCCAGCATTTT	CASSPDRGANQPQHF
TRBV11-2	TRBJ2-1	TRBD1	medium-sized	TGTGCCAGCAGCTACCCGGGACAGTACAATGAGCAGTTCTTC	CASSYPGQYNEQFF
TRBV4-1	TRBJ1-2	.	.	TGCGCCAGCAGCCATTGGGGTTTCGGGGGCTACACCTTC	CASSHWGFGGYTF
TRBV7-2	TRBJ2-1	TRBD1	.	TGTGCCAGCAGCTTACCGGGACAGAACTACAATGAGCAGTTCTTC	CASSLPGQNYNEQFF
TRBV19	TRBJ1-5	.	.	TGTGCCAGTAGTAAAAAAAGCAATCAGCCCCAGCATTTT	CASSKKSNQPQHF
TRBV5-1	TRBJ2-1	.	many	TGCGCCAGCAGCTTGGCCTCCAATGAGCAGTTCTTC	CASSLASNEQFF
TRBV6-5	TRBJ1-1	.	.	TGTGCCAGCAGGAACCGGAGGAACACTGAAGCTTTCTTT	CASRNRRNTEAFF
TRBV20-1	TRBJ2-3	TRBD2	.	TGCAGTGCCTTCCCACTCGTGGCGGGAGAGGTAGATACGCAGTATTTT	CSAFPLVAGEVDTQYF
TRBV2	TRBJ2-1	.	.	TGTGCCAGCAGTTTCGACAGTGAGCAGTTCTTC	CASSFDSEQFF
TRBV2	TRBJ2-1	.	.	TGTGCCAGCAGGGACAGGAGGGGGGGATACAATGAGCAGTTCTTC	CASRDRRGGYNEQFF
TRBV2	TRBJ1-4	TRBD1	.	TGTGCCAGCCGGGACAGGAATGAAAAACTGTTTTTT	CASRDRNEKLFF
TRBV28	TRBJ2-3	.	.	TGTGCCAGCAGCCCACAGGGCAGCCGCACAGATACGCAGTATTTT	CASSPQGSRTDTQYF
TRBV10-3	TRBJ2-3	.	.	TGTGCCATCAGTGGATTGGGGACGGGAACAGATACGCAGTATTTT	CAISGLGTGTDTQYF
TRBV12-3/TRBV12-4	TRBJ1-2	.	few	TGTGCCAGCAGTCGTCCGGGGACCCCGCGAGGCTACACCTTC	CASSRPGTPRGYTF